This TCR beta chain was documented in a study of shared clonotypes between healthy human individuals. General observations from the study: Shared across several donors were 4% to 5% of the naive CD4 clonotypes. Sorted-subset samples were not fully sequenced, rarefaction indicated. It was the non-shared clonotypes that had lower generation probabilities than clonotypes shared by all four donors.

Running of the assay took place at deep level. Method: immunoSEQ multiplex PCR; TCRdb's copy keeps in-frame clones and lacks some. The profile shows about 380,000 clones, around 96% of them singletons. A note on this clone: The antigen is unknown.

The sequence was collected from a man aged 25-45 years in good health. The sequenced sample was memory CD8+ T cells sorted from blood. Subset in this sample: CD45RO+ cells pooled with CCR7-negative TemRA cells.

CDR3 region: CASIISYEQYF. CDR3 DNA sequence: TGTGCCAGTATCATCTCCTACGAGCAGTACTTC. The rearrangement joins TRBV19 to TRBJ2-7, with unresolved D. This CDR3 is built from 11 residues. Germline-derived CDR1 and CDR2 are LNHDA and SQIVND (reference sequence). Between the trimmed V and J ends, which lost 7 bases and 0 bases, there was a span of 4 bases.